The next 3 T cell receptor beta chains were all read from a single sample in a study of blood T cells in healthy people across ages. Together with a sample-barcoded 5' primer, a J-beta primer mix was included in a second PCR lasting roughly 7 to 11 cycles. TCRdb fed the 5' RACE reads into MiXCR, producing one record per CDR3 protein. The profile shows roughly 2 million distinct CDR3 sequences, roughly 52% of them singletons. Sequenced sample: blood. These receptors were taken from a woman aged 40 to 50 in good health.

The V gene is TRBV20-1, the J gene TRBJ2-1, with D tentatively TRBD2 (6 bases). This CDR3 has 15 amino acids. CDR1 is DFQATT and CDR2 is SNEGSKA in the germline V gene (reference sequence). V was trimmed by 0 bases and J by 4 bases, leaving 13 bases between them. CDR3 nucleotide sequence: TGCAGTGCTAGAGATCGGTCTAGCGTTTACAATGAGCAGTTCTTC. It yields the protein CSARDRSSVYNEQFF.

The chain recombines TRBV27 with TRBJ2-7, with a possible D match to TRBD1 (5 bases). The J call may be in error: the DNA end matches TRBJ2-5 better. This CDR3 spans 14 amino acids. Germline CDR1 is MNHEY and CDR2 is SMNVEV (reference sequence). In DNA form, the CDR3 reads TGTGCCAGCAGCGCCTGGGGCCCGCTGGAGACCCAGTACTTC. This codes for CASSAWGPLETQYF.

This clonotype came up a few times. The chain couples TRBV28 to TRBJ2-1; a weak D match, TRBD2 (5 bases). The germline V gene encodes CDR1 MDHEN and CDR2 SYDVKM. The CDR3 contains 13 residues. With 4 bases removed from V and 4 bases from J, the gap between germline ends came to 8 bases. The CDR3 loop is CASSYGIYNEQFF. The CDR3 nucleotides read TGTGCCAGCAGTTACGGGATTTACAATGAGCAGTTCTTC.